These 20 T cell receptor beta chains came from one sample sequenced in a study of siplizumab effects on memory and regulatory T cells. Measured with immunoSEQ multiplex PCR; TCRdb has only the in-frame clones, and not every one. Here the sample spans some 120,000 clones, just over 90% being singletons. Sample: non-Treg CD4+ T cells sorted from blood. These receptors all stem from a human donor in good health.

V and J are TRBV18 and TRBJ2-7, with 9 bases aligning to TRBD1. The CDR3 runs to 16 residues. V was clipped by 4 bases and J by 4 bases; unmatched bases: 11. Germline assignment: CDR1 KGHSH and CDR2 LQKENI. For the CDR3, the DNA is TGTGCCAGCTCACTTACTATACAGGGGGCCCCATACGAGCAGTACTTC. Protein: CASSLTIQGAPYEQYF.

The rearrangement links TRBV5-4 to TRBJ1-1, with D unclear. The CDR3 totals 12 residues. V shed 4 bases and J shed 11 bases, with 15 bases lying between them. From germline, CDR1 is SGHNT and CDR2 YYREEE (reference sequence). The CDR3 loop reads CASSRPGVAAFF. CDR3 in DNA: TGTGCCAGCAGCCGGCCGGGTGTGGCTGCTTTCTTT.

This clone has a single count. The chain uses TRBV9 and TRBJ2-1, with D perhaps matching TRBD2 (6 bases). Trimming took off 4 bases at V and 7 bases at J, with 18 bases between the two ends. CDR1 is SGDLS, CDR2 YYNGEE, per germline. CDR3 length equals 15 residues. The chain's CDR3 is CASSPPGLSDNEQFF. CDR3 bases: TGTGCCAGCAGCCCTCCGGGACTCAGCGATAATGAGCAGTTCTTC.

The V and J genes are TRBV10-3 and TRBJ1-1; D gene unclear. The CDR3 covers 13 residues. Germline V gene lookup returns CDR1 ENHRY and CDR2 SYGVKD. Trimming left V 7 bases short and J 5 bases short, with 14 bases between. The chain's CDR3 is CAITEGGLTEAFF. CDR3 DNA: TGTGCCATCACCGAGGGAGGGCTTACTGAAGCTTTCTTT.

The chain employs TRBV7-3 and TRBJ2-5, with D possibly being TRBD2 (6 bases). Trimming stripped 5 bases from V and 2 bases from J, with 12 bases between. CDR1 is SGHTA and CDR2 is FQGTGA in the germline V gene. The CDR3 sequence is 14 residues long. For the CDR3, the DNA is TGTGCCAGCAGCCAATGGGGACTTCAAGAGACCCAGTACTTC. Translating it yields CASSQWGLQETQYF.

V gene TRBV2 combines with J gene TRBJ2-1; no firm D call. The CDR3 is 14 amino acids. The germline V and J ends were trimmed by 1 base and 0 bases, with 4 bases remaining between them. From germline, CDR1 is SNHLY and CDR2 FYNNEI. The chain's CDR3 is CASSEDSSYNEQFF. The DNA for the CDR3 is TGTGCCAGCAGTGAAGATAGCTCCTACAATGAGCAGTTCTTC.

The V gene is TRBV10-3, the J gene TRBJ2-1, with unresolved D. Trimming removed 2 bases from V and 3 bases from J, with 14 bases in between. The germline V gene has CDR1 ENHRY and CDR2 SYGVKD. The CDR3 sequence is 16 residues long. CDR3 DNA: TGTGCCATCAGTGAGAGTAGGTTCCCGGACTACAATGAGCAGTTCTTC. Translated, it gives CAISESRFPDYNEQFF.

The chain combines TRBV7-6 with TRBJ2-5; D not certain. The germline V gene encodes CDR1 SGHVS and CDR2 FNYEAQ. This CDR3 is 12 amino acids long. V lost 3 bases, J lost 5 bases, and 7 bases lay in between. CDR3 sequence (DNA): TGTGCCAGCAGCTTCTCCGGGGAGACCCAGTACTTC. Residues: CASSFSGETQYF. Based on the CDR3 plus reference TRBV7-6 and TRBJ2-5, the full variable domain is GAGVSQSPRYKVTKRGQDVALRCDPISGHVSLYWYRQALGQGPEFLTYFNYEAQQDKSGLPNDRFSAERPEGSISTLTIQRTEQRDSAMYRCASSFSGETQYFGPGTRLLVL.

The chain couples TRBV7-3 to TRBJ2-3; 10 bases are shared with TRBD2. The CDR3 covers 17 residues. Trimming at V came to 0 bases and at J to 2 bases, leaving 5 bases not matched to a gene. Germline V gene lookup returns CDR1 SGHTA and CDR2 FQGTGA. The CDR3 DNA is TGTGCCAGCAGCTTAACGTCCAGCGGGGGGGCCACAGATACGCAGTATTTT. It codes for CASSLTSSGGATDTQYF.

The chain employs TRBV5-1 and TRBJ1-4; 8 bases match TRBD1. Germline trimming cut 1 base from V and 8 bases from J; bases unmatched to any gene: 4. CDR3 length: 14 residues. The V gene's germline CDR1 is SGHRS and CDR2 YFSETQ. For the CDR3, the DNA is TGCGCCAGCAGCTTGAGTACAGGGGGAGAAAAACTGTTTTTT. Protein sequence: CASSLSTGGEKLFF.

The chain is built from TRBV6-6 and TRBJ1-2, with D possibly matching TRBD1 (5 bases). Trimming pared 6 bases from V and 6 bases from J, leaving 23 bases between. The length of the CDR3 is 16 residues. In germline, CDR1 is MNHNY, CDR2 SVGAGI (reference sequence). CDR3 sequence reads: CASSLSSVQVGNGYTF. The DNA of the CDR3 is TGTGCCAGCAGCCTATCCTCCGTACAGGTGGGAAATGGCTACACCTTC.

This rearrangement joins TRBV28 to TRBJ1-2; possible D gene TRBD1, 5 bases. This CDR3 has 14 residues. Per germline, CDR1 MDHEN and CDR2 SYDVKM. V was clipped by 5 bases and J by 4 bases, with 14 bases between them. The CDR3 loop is CASSKLGTVYGYTF. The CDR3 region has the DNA TGTGCCAGCAGTAAACTAGGGACGGTCTATGGCTACACCTTC.

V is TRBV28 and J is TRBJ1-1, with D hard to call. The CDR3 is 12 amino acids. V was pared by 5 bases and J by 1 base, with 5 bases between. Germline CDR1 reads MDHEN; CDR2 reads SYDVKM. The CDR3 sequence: CASSLRNTEAFF. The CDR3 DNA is TGTGCCAGCAGTCTTAGGAACACTGAAGCTTTCTTT.

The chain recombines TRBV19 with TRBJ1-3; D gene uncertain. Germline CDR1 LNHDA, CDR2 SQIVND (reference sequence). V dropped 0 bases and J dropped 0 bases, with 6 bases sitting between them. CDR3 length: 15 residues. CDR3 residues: CASSIEGRSGNTIYF. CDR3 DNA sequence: TGTGCCAGTAGTATAGAAGGACGCTCTGGAAACACCATATATTTT.

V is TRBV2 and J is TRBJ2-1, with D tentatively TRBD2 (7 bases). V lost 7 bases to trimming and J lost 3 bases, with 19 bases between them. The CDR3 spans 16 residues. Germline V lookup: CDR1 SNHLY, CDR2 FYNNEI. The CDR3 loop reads CASTSGRGGVYNEQFF. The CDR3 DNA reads TGTGCCAGCACCTCAGGTAGGGGGGGCGTCTACAATGAGCAGTTCTTC.

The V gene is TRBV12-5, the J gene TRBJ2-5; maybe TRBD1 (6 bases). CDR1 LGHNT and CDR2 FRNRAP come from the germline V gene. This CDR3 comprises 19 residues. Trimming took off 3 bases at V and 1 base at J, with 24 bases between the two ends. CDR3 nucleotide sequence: TGTGCTAGTGGTTTCAGAACCCAAACGCTCGGGACAACCCAAGAGACCCAGTACTTC. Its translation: CASGFRTQTLGTTQETQYF.

The CDR3 loop reads CASRYSGGNYEQYF. In nucleotides, the CDR3 is TGTGCCAGCAGATACTCCGGGGGAAACTACGAGCAGTACTTC. V usage is TRBV2 and J usage is TRBJ2-7, with D possibly TRBD2 on 6 matching bases. The CDR3 has 14 residues. With 6 bases removed from V and 3 bases from J, the gap between germline ends came to 15 bases. CDR1 SNHLY and CDR2 FYNNEI come from the germline V gene. The full variable domain, completed using reference TRBV2 and TRBJ2-7, is EPEVTQTPSHQVTQMGQEVILRCVPISNHLYFYWYRQILGQKVEFLVSFYNNEISEKSEIFDDQFSVERPDGSNFTLKIRSTKLEDSAMYFCASRYSGGNYEQYFGPGTRLTVT.

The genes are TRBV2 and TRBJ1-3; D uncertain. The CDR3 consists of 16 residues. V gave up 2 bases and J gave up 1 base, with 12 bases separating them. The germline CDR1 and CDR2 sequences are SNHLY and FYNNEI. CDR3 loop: CASSERGAKSGNTIYF. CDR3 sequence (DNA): TGTGCCAGCAGTGAACGGGGTGCGAAATCTGGAAACACCATATATTTT. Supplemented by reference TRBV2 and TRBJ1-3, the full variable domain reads EPEVTQTPSHQVTQMGQEVILRCVPISNHLYFYWYRQILGQKVEFLVSFYNNEISEKSEIFDDQFSVERPDGSNFTLKIRSTKLEDSAMYFCASSERGAKSGNTIYFGEGSWLTVV.

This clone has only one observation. DNA for the CDR3: TGTGCCAGCAGTGATGCAGGGAGGGCAGAGACCCAGTACTTC. Protein sequence: CASSDAGRAETQYF. The V gene is TRBV6-1, the J gene TRBJ2-5; 7 bases map to TRBD2. Unmatched junction bases numbered 5, after V lost 3 bases and J lost 4 bases. In germline, CDR1 is MNHNS, CDR2 SASEGT. This CDR3 has 14 amino acids.

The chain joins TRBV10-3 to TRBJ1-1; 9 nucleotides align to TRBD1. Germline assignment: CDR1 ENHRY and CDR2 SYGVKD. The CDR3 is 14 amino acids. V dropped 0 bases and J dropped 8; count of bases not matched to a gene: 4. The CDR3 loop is CAISESDRGFEAFF. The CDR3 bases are TGTGCCATCAGTGAGTCCGACAGGGGGTTCGAAGCTTTCTTT.